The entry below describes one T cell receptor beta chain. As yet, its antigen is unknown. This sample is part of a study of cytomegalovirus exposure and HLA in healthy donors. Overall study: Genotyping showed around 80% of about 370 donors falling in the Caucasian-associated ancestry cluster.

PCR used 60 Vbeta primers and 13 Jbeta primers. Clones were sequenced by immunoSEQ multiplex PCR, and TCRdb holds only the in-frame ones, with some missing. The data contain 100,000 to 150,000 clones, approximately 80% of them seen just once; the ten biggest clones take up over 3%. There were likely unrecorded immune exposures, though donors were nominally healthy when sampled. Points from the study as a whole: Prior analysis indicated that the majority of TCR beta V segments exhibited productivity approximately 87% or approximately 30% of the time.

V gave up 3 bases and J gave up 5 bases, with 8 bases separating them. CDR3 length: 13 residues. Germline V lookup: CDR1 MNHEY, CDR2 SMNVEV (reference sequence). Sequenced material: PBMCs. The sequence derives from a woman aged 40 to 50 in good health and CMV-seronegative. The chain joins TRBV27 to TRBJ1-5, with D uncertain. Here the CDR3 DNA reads TGTGCCAGCAGTTTCAGTTTCGATCAGCCCCAGCATTTT. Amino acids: CASSFSFDQPQHF.